This T cell receptor beta chain came from a study of shared clonotypes between healthy human individuals. Study outcomes and limitations: The expectation was that sequencing depth would affect clonotype sharing among donors. Investigators collected only blood, and repertoires in tissues likely differ.

This CDR3 is 15 amino acids long. V was clipped by 2 bases and J by 8 bases; unmatched bases: 9. Germline V gives CDR1 SEHNR, CDR2 FQNEAQ (reference sequence). Comments on this clone: What it recognizes is unknown.

The authors' processing: There were no quality scores in the junction-only immunoSEQ sequences, so filtering differed. Some clones are missing from TCRdb's copy, which holds only in-frame ones; the method was immunoSEQ multiplex PCR. The V and J calls and clone size come from that table; D and trimming were worked out from the DNA. Of fewer than 800,000 clones in the sample, approximately 90% were seen once. CD45RO-negative, CCR7-selected cells formed the naive CD8 fraction, which excluded terminally differentiated effector memory CD45RA+ cells. Adults of Caucasian background living in Nashville, Tennessee made up all donors.

The TCR sequence derives from a man aged 30 to 39 in good health. The rearrangement uses TRBV7-9 and TRBJ2-1; 7 bases are a match to TRBD2. The sample taken for sequencing was naive CD8+ T cells sorted from blood. CDR3 nucleotides: TGTGCCAGCAGCTTATGGGGCGGGAGCGGTCATGAGCAGTTCTTC. It yields the protein CASSLWGGSGHEQFF.